This note documents a single T cell receptor beta chain sequence. The data were obtained in a study of blood T cell repertoires in COVID-19. As for the study in general: Sites across the United States, Italy and Spain contributed samples from acute and convalescent COVID-19. PBMCs, B-cell-depleted T cells, or T cells were the source of the cDNA or gDNA that made up the material.

Participant-reported clinical history was the basis for cohort assignment. As originally analysed: By means of reference gene primer amplification, nucleated cell counts were estimated. The repertoire was sequenced with immunoSEQ multiplex PCR; TCRdb's copy has only in-frame clones and lacks some. V and J calls plus clone size are reproduced from that table; the DNA served to infer D and trimming. Among about 320,000 clones listed, 85% to 90% were seen once. The sequence was collected from a woman younger than 30 who had recovered from COVID-19. The sequenced material came from PBMCs or T cells enriched from blood (not recorded which).

The chain's CDR3 is CASSQAGQNEQFF. The CDR3, as DNA: TGCGCCAGCAGCCAAGCTGGACAGAATGAGCAGTTCTTC. This chain links TRBV4-1 with TRBJ2-1; a weak D match, TRBD1 (6 bases). The CDR3 runs 13 residues. Germline CDR1 MGHRA, CDR2 YSYEKL. Trimming removed 1 base from V and 7 bases from J, with 8 bases in between.